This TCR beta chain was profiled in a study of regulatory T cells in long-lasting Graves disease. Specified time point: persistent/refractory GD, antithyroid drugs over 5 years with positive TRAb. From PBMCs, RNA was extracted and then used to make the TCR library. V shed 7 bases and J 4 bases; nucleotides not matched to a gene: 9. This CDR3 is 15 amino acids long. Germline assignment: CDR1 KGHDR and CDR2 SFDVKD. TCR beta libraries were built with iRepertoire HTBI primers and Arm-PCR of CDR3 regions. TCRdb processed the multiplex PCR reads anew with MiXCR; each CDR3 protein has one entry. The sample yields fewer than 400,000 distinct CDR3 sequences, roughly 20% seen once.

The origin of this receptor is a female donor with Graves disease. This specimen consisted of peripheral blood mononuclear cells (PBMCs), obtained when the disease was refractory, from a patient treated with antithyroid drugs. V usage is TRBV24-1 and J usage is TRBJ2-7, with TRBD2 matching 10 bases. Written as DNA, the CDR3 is TGTGCCACCAGGACATCTAGCGGGAGTTTATACGAGCAGTACTTC. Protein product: CATRTSSGSLYEQYF.